This is a list of T cell receptor beta chains from one sample in a study of beta chain features in type 1 diabetes. Produced via immunoSEQ multiplex PCR; TCRdb's table is partial and in-frame only. The sample lists roughly 450,000 clones, more than 9.5% seen once, with over 0.035% in the top ten. Sequencing was performed on naive CD4+ T cells from blood. Receptors were obtained from a woman younger than 30 in good health. Both conserved end residues are part of each CDR3. The D gene is left open where the match is weak. Not every row has a clone size; where given, it reads once, few, many or a size class.

j_call: TRBJ2-5
v_call: TRBV29-1
d_call: NA
clone_size: NA
cdr3_aa: CSVRIRGRTETQYF
cdr3_nt: TGCAGCGTGCGGATACGGGGACGGACGGAGACCCAGTACTTC

j_call: TRBJ2-5
v_call: TRBV7-2
d_call: TRBD2
clone_size: NA
cdr3_aa: CASSFFRWRRGQETQYF
cdr3_nt: TGTGCCAGCAGCTTTTTTCGCTGGAGGCGGGGGCAAGAGACCCAGTACTTC

j_call: TRBJ2-3
v_call: TRBV18
d_call: NA
clone_size: NA
cdr3_aa: CASSRETDTQYF
cdr3_nt: TGTGCCAGCTCACGCGAGACAGATACGCAGTATTTT

j_call: TRBJ1-1
v_call: TRBV15
d_call: NA
clone_size: few
cdr3_aa: CATSSVLDSPNTEAFF
cdr3_nt: TGTGCCACCAGCTCTGTCTTGGACAGCCCGAACACTGAAGCTTTCTTT

j_call: TRBJ2-5
v_call: TRBV18
d_call: NA
clone_size: NA
cdr3_aa: CASSSQDGETQYF
cdr3_nt: TGTGCCAGCTCATCACAGGACGGAGAGACCCAGTACTTC

j_call: TRBJ2-7
v_call: TRBV7-9
d_call: NA
clone_size: few
cdr3_aa: CASSFHHEQYF
cdr3_nt: TGTGCCAGCAGCTTCCACCACGAGCAGTACTTC

j_call: TRBJ1-1
v_call: TRBV5-1
d_call: NA
clone_size: NA
cdr3_aa: CASSLDRGNTEAFF
cdr3_nt: TGCGCCAGCAGCTTGGATCGGGGGAACACTGAAGCTTTCTTT

j_call: TRBJ2-4
v_call: TRBV29-1
d_call: NA
clone_size: NA
cdr3_aa: CSVGDLGAGFAKNIQYF
cdr3_nt: TGCAGCGTTGGGGATCTGGGTGCGGGATTCGCCAAAAACATTCAGTACTTC

j_call: TRBJ2-3
v_call: TRBV7-2
d_call: TRBD2
clone_size: few
cdr3_aa: CASSFDGAAGRDTQYF
cdr3_nt: TGTGCCAGCAGCTTCGATGGGGCAGCGGGACGAGATACGCAGTATTTT

j_call: TRBJ2-1
v_call: TRBV14
d_call: TRBD1
clone_size: few
cdr3_aa: CASSQDGTGGKHKGNEQFF
cdr3_nt: TGTGCCAGCAGCCAAGACGGGACAGGAGGAAAACATAAGGGGAATGAGCAGTTCTTC

j_call: TRBJ2-5
v_call: TRBV7-8
d_call: TRBD2
clone_size: NA
cdr3_aa: CASSFRRGNRETQYF
cdr3_nt: TGTGCCAGCAGCTTCCGGCGGGGGAACAGAGAGACCCAGTACTTC

j_call: TRBJ2-5
v_call: TRBV7-2
d_call: TRBD2
clone_size: NA
cdr3_aa: CASSSLAGAEGTQYF
cdr3_nt: TGTGCCAGCAGCAGTCTAGCGGGGGCCGAGGGGACCCAGTACTTC

j_call: TRBJ2-1
v_call: TRBV5-1
d_call: TRBD2
clone_size: once
cdr3_aa: CASSLAFAGVPYNEQFF
cdr3_nt: TGCGCCAGCAGCTTGGCTTTCGCGGGAGTCCCCTACAATGAGCAGTTCTTC

j_call: TRBJ2-6
v_call: TRBV5-4
d_call: TRBD2
clone_size: few
cdr3_aa: CASSLELAGALSSGANVLTF
cdr3_nt: TGTGCCAGCAGCTTGGAGCTAGCGGGGGCCCTAAGCTCTGGGGCCAACGTCCTGACTTTC

j_call: TRBJ2-4
v_call: TRBV7-8
d_call: NA
clone_size: few
cdr3_aa: CASSPLRVLSAKNIQYF
cdr3_nt: TGTGCCAGCAGCCCTCTTAGGGTCTTGTCGGCCAAAAACATTCAGTACTTC

j_call: TRBJ2-5
v_call: TRBV5-1
d_call: NA
clone_size: NA
cdr3_aa: CASSLVGGQETQYF
cdr3_nt: TGCGCCAGCAGCTTGGTAGGGGGCCAAGAGACCCAGTACTTC

j_call: TRBJ1-2
v_call: TRBV18
d_call: NA
clone_size: few
cdr3_aa: CASSTANYGYTF
cdr3_nt: TGTGCCAGCTCAACTGCGAACTATGGCTACACCTTC

j_call: TRBJ2-5
v_call: TRBV7-9
d_call: NA
clone_size: NA
cdr3_aa: CASSLGHSKETQYF
cdr3_nt: TGTGCCAGCAGCCTCGGACACTCGAAAGAGACCCAGTACTTC

j_call: TRBJ2-3
v_call: TRBV7-9
d_call: TRBD2
clone_size: NA
cdr3_aa: CASSPQARGGPDTQYF
cdr3_nt: TGTGCCAGCAGCCCTCAGGCGCGGGGGGGCCCAGATACGCAGTATTTT

j_call: TRBJ1-3
v_call: TRBV29-1
d_call: NA
clone_size: NA
cdr3_aa: CSVVGQLSGNTIYF
cdr3_nt: TGCAGCGTTGTAGGACAGCTCTCTGGAAACACCATATATTTT

j_call: TRBJ2-5
v_call: TRBV7-9
d_call: NA
clone_size: NA
cdr3_aa: CASSLTLAGQETQYF
cdr3_nt: TGTGCCAGCAGCCTTACGCTGGCGGGGCAAGAGACCCAGTACTTC

j_call: TRBJ2-2
v_call: TRBV29-1
d_call: NA
clone_size: few
cdr3_aa: CSVAASAISGGELFF
cdr3_nt: TGCAGCGTTGCGGCTTCAGCCATCTCCGGCGGGGAGCTGTTTTTT

j_call: TRBJ2-3
v_call: TRBV7-3
d_call: NA
clone_size: few
cdr3_aa: CASSLFSATDTQYF
cdr3_nt: TGTGCCAGCAGCTTATTTTCGGCCACAGATACGCAGTATTTT

j_call: TRBJ1-3
v_call: TRBV12-5
d_call: TRBD1
clone_size: NA
cdr3_aa: CASGFTGQVSGNTIYF
cdr3_nt: TGTGCTAGTGGTTTCACGGGACAGGTCTCTGGAAACACCATATATTTT

j_call: TRBJ2-3
v_call: TRBV18
d_call: NA
clone_size: NA
cdr3_aa: CASSPPDRDFTDTQYF
cdr3_nt: TGTGCCAGCTCACCACCGGATAGGGATTTCACAGATACGCAGTATTTT

j_call: TRBJ2-1
v_call: TRBV9
d_call: TRBD2
clone_size: few
cdr3_aa: CASSVRPSGSPGNEQFF
cdr3_nt: TGTGCCAGCAGCGTTCGCCCTAGCGGGTCTCCTGGCAATGAGCAGTTCTTC

j_call: TRBJ1-2
v_call: TRBV29-1
d_call: TRBD1
clone_size: few
cdr3_aa: CSVGTGNGYTF
cdr3_nt: TGCAGCGTCGGGACAGGGAACGGCTACACCTTC

j_call: TRBJ2-3
v_call: TRBV6-5
d_call: NA
clone_size: few
cdr3_aa: CATTTGDTQYF
cdr3_nt: TGTGCCACCACAACAGGAGATACGCAGTATTTT

j_call: TRBJ1-2
v_call: TRBV4-2
d_call: NA
clone_size: NA
cdr3_aa: CASSQDQGNYGYTF
cdr3_nt: TGTGCCAGCAGCCAAGATCAGGGTAACTATGGCTACACCTTC

j_call: TRBJ2-4
v_call: TRBV20-1
d_call: NA
clone_size: NA
cdr3_aa: CSAPVGNIQYF
cdr3_nt: TGCAGTGCTCCCGTGGGAAACATTCAGTACTTC

j_call: TRBJ1-5
v_call: TRBV2
d_call: NA
clone_size: NA
cdr3_aa: CASTKGGNQPQHF
cdr3_nt: TGTGCCAGCACCAAGGGGGGGAATCAGCCCCAGCATTTT

j_call: TRBJ2-7
v_call: TRBV11-2
d_call: NA
clone_size: NA
cdr3_aa: CASSLGLHYEQYF
cdr3_nt: TGTGCCAGCAGCCTCGGGCTGCACTACGAGCAGTACTTC

j_call: TRBJ1-1
v_call: TRBV29-1
d_call: NA
clone_size: NA
cdr3_aa: CSVGGRGTEAFF
cdr3_nt: TGCAGCGTTGGAGGGAGGGGAACTGAAGCTTTCTTT

j_call: TRBJ2-7
v_call: TRBV6-5
d_call: TRBD2
clone_size: NA
cdr3_aa: CASSYPGTSGSEQYF
cdr3_nt: TGTGCCAGCAGTTACCCTGGGACTAGCGGGAGCGAGCAGTACTTC

j_call: TRBJ2-5
v_call: TRBV7-9
d_call: TRBD1
clone_size: NA
cdr3_aa: CASSLTGLETQYF
cdr3_nt: TGTGCCAGCAGCTTGACAGGGTTGGAGACCCAGTACTTC

j_call: TRBJ1-1
v_call: TRBV19
d_call: NA
clone_size: few
cdr3_aa: CASGLKVADTEAFF
cdr3_nt: TGTGCCAGCGGGTTAAAAGTCGCGGACACTGAAGCTTTCTTT

j_call: TRBJ2-6
v_call: TRBV27
d_call: NA
clone_size: NA
cdr3_aa: CASSLYRAGANVLTF
cdr3_nt: TGTGCCAGCAGTCTTTACAGGGCCGGGGCCAACGTCCTGACTTTC

j_call: TRBJ2-7
v_call: TRBV7-9
d_call: NA
clone_size: NA
cdr3_aa: CASSLDDPREQYF
cdr3_nt: TGTGCCAGCAGCTTAGACGATCCGCGGGAGCAGTACTTC

j_call: TRBJ2-3
v_call: TRBV2
d_call: NA
clone_size: NA
cdr3_aa: CASKKEDTSTDTQYF
cdr3_nt: TGTGCCAGCAAAAAAGAGGACACTAGCACAGATACGCAGTATTTT

j_call: TRBJ2-1
v_call: TRBV18
d_call: TRBD1
clone_size: NA
cdr3_aa: CASSPVAGGEQFF
cdr3_nt: TGTGCCAGCTCACCAGTAGCAGGGGGTGAGCAGTTCTTC

j_call: TRBJ2-6
v_call: TRBV5-1
d_call: TRBD1
clone_size: few
cdr3_aa: CASSFDRAGANVLTF
cdr3_nt: TGCGCCAGCAGCTTCGACAGGGCTGGGGCCAACGTCCTGACTTTC

j_call: TRBJ2-6
v_call: TRBV19
d_call: NA
clone_size: NA
cdr3_aa: CASTLSTAAGANVLTF
cdr3_nt: TGTGCCAGTACCCTGTCGACGGCGGCTGGGGCCAACGTCCTGACTTTC

j_call: TRBJ2-6
v_call: TRBV18
d_call: NA
clone_size: few
cdr3_aa: CASSSSGANVLTF
cdr3_nt: TGTGCCAGCTCCAGTTCGGGGGCCAACGTCCTGACTTTC

j_call: TRBJ2-6
v_call: TRBV9
d_call: NA
clone_size: NA
cdr3_aa: CASSARGDSGANVLTF
cdr3_nt: TGTGCCAGCAGCGCGAGGGGAGACTCTGGGGCCAACGTCCTGACTTTC

j_call: TRBJ2-6
v_call: TRBV27
d_call: TRBD1
clone_size: few
cdr3_aa: CASSWDRGTTGANVLTF
cdr3_nt: TGTGCCAGCAGTTGGGACAGGGGAACAACTGGGGCCAACGTCCTGACTTTC

j_call: TRBJ2-5
v_call: TRBV6-5
d_call: NA
clone_size: NA
cdr3_aa: CASRAAVQETQYF
cdr3_nt: TGTGCCAGCCGCGCGGCGGTACAAGAGACCCAGTACTTC

j_call: TRBJ2-7
v_call: TRBV29-1
d_call: NA
clone_size: NA
cdr3_aa: CSVDAGTAVDGEQYF
cdr3_nt: TGCAGCGTTGACGCGGGGACAGCGGTTGATGGCGAGCAGTACTTC